The sequence of this TCR beta chain was determined in a study of T cells expressing NK-cell markers. Study summary: Seven HCMV-seropositive donors and one seronegative donor made up the eight sequenced donors.

The authors generated TCR beta cDNA through 5'RACE template switching with UMIs. From its re-call of the 5' RACE reads, TCRdb lists each CDR3 protein once, without DNA. Across 500,000 to 700,000 distinct CDR3 sequences, the top ten clones capture 3% to 4.5% of the sample. The germline V gene has CDR1 SGHTA and CDR2 FQGNSA. The CDR3 length is 15 residues. The TCR sequence derives from a man between 18 and 29 years old in good health. The chain uses TRBV7-2 and TRBJ2-1; absent DNA, TCRdb's TRBD1 call cannot be checked. Sequencing was performed on blood T cells: a sorted CD56 or NKG2C T cell subset, CD4+ or CD8+ T cells, or bulk PBMC T cells (not recorded which). CDR3: CASSPRQVLNNEQFF.